These 8 T cell receptor beta chains were all obtained from the same sample, sequenced in a study of blood T cell repertoires in COVID-19. The table came from immunoSEQ multiplex PCR; TCRdb's copy has only in-frame clones and leaves some out. The data hold under 200,000 clones, with 84% observed a single time. Sequencing was performed on peripheral blood. The origin of the receptors is a man in his forties who had recovered from COVID-19.

The chain has TRBV4-1 and TRBJ2-7, with D possibly being TRBD2 (5 bases). The V gene's germline CDR1 is MGHRA and CDR2 YSYEKL. The CDR3 is made up of 16 amino acids. V was shortened by 0 bases and J by 4 bases, with 16 bases between the two germline ends. The CDR3 here is CASSQEKRAGRYEQYF. The CDR3 DNA sequence: TGCGCCAGCAGCCAAGAAAAGAGGGCCGGACGTTACGAGCAGTACTTC.

The chain carries TRBV12-3 or TRBV12-4 and TRBJ2-1; D ambiguous. The CDR3 has 12 amino acids. The V gene lost 2 bases and the J gene lost 7 bases, with 6 bases spanning the gap. The CDR3 DNA reads as TGTGCCAGCAGTTTATACGGGAATGAGCAGTTCTTC. Amino acids: CASSLYGNEQFF.

This chain uses TRBV9 with TRBJ2-1, with 10 bases that match TRBD2. V was pared by 3 bases and J by 2 bases, with 5 bases of the junction left unmatched. The germline gives CDR1 SGDLS, CDR2 YYNGEE. This CDR3 spans 16 amino acids. CDR3 sequence reads: CASSASGGAAYNEQFF. For the CDR3, the DNA is TGTGCCAGCAGCGCGAGCGGGGGGGCCGCCTACAATGAGCAGTTCTTC.

The chain links TRBV24-1 to TRBJ2-3; 11 bases are shared with TRBD2. The length of the CDR3 is 17 residues. Germline-derived CDR1 and CDR2 are KGHDR and SFDVKD. V dropped 5 bases and J dropped 1; count of bases not matched to a gene: 7. The CDR3 sequence: CATSGPTSGIGTDTQYF. For the CDR3, the DNA is TGTGCCACCAGTGGCCCGACTAGCGGGATTGGCACAGATACGCAGTATTTT.

This clone was seen more than once but under ten times. This chain uses TRBV5-4 with TRBJ2-1; TRBD1 agrees at 9 bases. CDR3 length: 15 residues. The germline V gene has CDR1 SGHNT and CDR2 YYREEE (reference sequence). Losses at the gene ends were 5 bases for V and 2 bases for J; bases not matched to a gene: 5. The CDR3 DNA sequence: TGTGCCAGCAGTCCGGACAGGGGTCCCTACAATGAGCAGTTCTTC. Translated: CASSPDRGPYNEQFF.

The rearrangement uses TRBV4-3 and TRBJ1-4; D is possibly TRBD1 (5 bases). The V and J ends lost 0 bases and 11 bases respectively, with 16 bases between them. This CDR3 is 15 amino acids long. Germline CDR1 LGHNA, CDR2 YSLEER. The CDR3 nucleotides read TGCGCCAGCAGCCAAGAAGATGGGAAGGCAGGGAAACTGTTTTTT. This translates into CASSQEDGKAGKLFF.

The J gene is TRBJ2-1, the V gene TRBV7-3, with 14 bases fitting TRBD2. CDR3 length: 16 amino acids. Germline assignment: CDR1 SGHTA and CDR2 FQGTGA. Trimming cost V 3 bases and J 8 bases; bases outside gene matches: 6. This CDR3 reads CASSLGLAGVRDEQFF. DNA for the CDR3: TGTGCCAGCAGCTTGGGACTAGCGGGAGTCCGGGATGAGCAGTTCTTC. The full variable domain, rest sourced from reference TRBV7-3 and TRBJ2-1, is GAGVSQTPSNKVTEKGKYVELRCDPISGHTALYWYRQSLGQGPEFLIYFQGTGAADDSGLPNDRFFAVRPEGSVSTLKIQRTERGDSAVYLCASSLGLAGVRDEQFFGPGTRLTVL.

This chain links TRBV19 with TRBJ2-7, with a weak D call TRBD1 (5 bases). The germline CDR1 and CDR2 sequences are LNHDA and SQIVND (reference sequence). V dropped 7 bases and J dropped 2 bases, with 12 bases sitting between them. The CDR3 covers 13 residues. DNA of the CDR3: TGTGCCAGTAACCTGAAAGGGGCCTACGAGCAGTACTTC. Residues: CASNLKGAYEQYF.